This T cell receptor (beta chain) was documented in a study of blood T cell repertoires in COVID-19 (dated by TCRdb to the early 2020s). For the study in its entirety: Samples from collaborators originated in the United States, Italy and Spain and spanned both the acute and convalescent phases of COVID-19. Where available, HLA class I and class II types were obtained from metadata supplied by the sample provider rather than from assay-based typing. The prospective study material was composed of cDNA or gDNA derived from T cells, B-cell-depleted T cells, or PBMCs. Nearly every sample came with metadata listing a de-identified subject ID, COVID-19 status, age in years and sex. The samples were drawn from the first 160 participants of the ongoing ImmuneRACE study and from 1,254 subjects provided by 6 global collaborators. Subjects who had been exposed to COVID-19, were actively infected with it, or had recovered from it provided the deeply sampled blood TCRbeta repertoires that made up the dataset. The repertoires were released in a freely available public database meant as a resource for research on the immune response to SARS-CoV-2.

Each collaborating institution followed its own protocols to collect whole blood in K2EDTA tubes. For TCRbeta analysis, collaborators shipped samples in one of three forms: frozen whole blood, isolated PBMCs, or DNA extracted from either of those sample types. TCRbeta CDR3 regions were amplified from genomic DNA by means of the immunoSEQ Assay, a bias-controlled multiplex PCR. Concerning the study's data processing: The number of nucleated cells in each sample was estimated from the amplification of reference gene primers within the assay. To quantify the absolute abundance of each unique TCRbeta CDR3 rearrangement, sequence reads were collapsed and filtered. For each sample, productive Simpson clonality was calculated as the square root of Simpson's diversity index across productive rearrangements. The immuneACCESS repertoire file appears here via TCRdb, limited to in-frame rearrangements. These files lack a portion of the clones; in checked studies, under half of the deficit traces to unresolved V genes, and the cause of the others is not known. The V and J calls and clone size were taken over from that table, and D and trimming were inferred from the DNA. The sample yields about 42,000 clones; 85% were counted once. Roughly 5.3% of the sample goes to the ten largest clones.

A few counts support this clone. Its recognized antigen is unknown. Qualities for individual bases were not recorded, and no much larger clone is one base off. What the study reported, not specific to this receptor: The amount of clinical and demographic metadata varied by source and participant and was provided uncurated.

CDR1 and CDR2 are drawn from the germline V gene: LGHNA, YNFKEQ. V is trimmed back by 5 bases and J by 6 bases, and the junction contains 7 bases that no gene match accounts for. The CDR3 measures 15 amino acids from cysteine to phenylalanine. CDR3 DNA is the only sequence kept; it has 45 bases, read in frame from the first base. This receptor was identified in a man between 50 and 59 years old with active COVID-19. The rearranged segments are TRBV4-2 and TRBJ2-1, with 10 middle bases fitting TRBD2. Sequencing input: peripheral blood. CDR3 region: CASSYGLAEPNEQFF. The DNA sequence reads TGTGCCAGCAGCTACGGACTAGCGGAGCCCAATGAGCAGTTCTTC.